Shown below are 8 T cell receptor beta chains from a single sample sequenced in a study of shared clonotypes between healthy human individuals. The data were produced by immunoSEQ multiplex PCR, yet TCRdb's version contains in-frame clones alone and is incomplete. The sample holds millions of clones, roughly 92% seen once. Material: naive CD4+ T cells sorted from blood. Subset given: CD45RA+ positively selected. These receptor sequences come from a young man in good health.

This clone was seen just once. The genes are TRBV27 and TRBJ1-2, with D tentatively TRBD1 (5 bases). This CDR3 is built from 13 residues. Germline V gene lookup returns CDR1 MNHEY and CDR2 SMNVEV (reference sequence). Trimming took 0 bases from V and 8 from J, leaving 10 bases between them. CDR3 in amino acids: CASSLSGTLGYTF. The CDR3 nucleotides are TGTGCCAGCAGTTTATCAGGGACCCTCGGCTACACCTTC.

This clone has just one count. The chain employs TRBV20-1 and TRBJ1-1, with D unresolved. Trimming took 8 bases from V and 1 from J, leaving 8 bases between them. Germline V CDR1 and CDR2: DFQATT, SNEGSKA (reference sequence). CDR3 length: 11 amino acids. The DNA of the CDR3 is TGCAGTACCCGACAGAACACTGAAGCTTTCTTT. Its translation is CSTRQNTEAFF.

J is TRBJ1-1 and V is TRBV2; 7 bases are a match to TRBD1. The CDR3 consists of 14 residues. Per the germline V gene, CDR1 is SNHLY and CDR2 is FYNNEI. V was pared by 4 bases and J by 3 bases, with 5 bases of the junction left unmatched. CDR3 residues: CASSVTGEHTEAFF. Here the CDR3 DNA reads TGTGCCAGCAGTGTCACAGGGGAGCACACTGAAGCTTTCTTT.

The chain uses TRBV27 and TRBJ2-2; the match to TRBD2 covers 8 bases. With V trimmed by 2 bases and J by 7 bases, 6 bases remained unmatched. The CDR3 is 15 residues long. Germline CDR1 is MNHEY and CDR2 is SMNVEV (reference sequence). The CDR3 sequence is CASSLGAGVHGELFF. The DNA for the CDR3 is TGTGCCAGCAGTTTAGGAGCGGGAGTCCACGGGGAGCTGTTTTTT.

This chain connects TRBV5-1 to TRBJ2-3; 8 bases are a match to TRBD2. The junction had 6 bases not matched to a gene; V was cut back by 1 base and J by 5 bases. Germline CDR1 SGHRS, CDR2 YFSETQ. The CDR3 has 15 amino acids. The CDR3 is CASSLPAGVGDTQYF. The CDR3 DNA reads TGCGCCAGCAGCTTGCCAGCGGGAGTGGGAGATACGCAGTATTTT.

CDR3 sequence reads: CSVGQGNEAFF. In DNA, the CDR3 is TGCAGCGTTGGACAGGGAAATGAAGCTTTCTTT. The chain uses TRBV29-1 and TRBJ1-1, with TRBD1 matching 7 bases. V shed 4 bases, J shed 7 bases, and the junction held 3 bases outside the gene matches. Per the germline V gene, CDR1 is SQVTM and CDR2 is ANQGSEA. The CDR3 spans 11 residues.

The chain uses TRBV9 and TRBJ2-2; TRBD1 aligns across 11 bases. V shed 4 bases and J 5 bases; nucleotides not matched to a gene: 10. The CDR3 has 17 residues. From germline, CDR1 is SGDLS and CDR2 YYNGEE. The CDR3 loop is CASSQDRGRLITGELFF. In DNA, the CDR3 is TGTGCCAGCAGCCAGGACAGGGGGCGACTGATAACCGGGGAGCTGTTTTTT.

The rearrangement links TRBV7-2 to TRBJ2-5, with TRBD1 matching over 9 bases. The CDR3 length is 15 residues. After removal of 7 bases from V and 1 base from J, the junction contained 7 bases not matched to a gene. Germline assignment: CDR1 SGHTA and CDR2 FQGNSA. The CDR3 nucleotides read TGTGCCAGCAATCTCATGGGACAGGGCCAAGAGACCCAGTACTTC. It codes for CASNLMGQGQETQYF.